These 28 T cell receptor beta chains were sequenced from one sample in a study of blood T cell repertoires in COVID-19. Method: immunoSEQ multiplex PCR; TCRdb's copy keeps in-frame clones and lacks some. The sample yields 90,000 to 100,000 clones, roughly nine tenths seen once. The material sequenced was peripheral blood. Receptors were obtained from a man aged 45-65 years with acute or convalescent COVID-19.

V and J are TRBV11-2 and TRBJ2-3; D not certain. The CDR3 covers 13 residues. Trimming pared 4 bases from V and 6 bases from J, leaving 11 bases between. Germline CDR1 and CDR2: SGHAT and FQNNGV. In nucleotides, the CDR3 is TGTGCCAGCAGCTCGTCCAACGGGGATACGCAGTATTTT. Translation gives CASSSSNGDTQYF.

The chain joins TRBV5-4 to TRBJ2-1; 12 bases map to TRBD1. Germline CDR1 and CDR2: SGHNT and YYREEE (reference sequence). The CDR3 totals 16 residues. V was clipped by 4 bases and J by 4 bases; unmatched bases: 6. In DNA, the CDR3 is TGTGCCAGCAGCAGCGGGACAGGGGGCCGGTACAATGAGCAGTTCTTC. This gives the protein CASSSGTGGRYNEQFF.

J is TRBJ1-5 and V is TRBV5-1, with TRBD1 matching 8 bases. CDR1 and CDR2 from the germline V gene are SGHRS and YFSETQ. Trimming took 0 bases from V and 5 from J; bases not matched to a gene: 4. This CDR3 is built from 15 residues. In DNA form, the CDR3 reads TGCGCCAGCAGCTTGGACCAGGGGGCTGATCAGCCCCAGCATTTT. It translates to CASSLDQGADQPQHF. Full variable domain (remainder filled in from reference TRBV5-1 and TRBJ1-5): KAGVTQTPRYLIKTRGQQVTLSCSPISGHRSVSWYQQTPGQGLQFLFEYFSETQRNKGNFPGRFSGRQFSNSRSEMNVSTLELGDSALYLCASSLDQGADQPQHFGDGTRLSIL.

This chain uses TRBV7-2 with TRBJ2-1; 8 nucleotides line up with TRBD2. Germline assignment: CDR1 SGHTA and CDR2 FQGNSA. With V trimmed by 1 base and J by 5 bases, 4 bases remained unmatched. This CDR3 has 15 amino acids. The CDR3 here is CASSLGGLGNNEQFF. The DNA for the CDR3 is TGTGCCAGCAGCTTAGGGGGACTAGGGAACAATGAGCAGTTCTTC.

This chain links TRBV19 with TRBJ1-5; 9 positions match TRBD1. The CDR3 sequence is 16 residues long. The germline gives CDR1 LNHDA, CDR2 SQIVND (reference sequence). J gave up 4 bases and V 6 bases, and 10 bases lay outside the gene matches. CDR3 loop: CASSLVAGTGNQPQHF. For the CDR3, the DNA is TGTGCCAGTAGCCTCGTGGCCGGGACAGGGAATCAGCCCCAGCATTTT.

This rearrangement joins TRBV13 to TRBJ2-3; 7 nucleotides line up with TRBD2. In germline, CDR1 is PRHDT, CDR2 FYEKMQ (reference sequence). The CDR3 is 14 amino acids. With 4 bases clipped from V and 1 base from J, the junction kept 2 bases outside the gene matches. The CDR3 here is CASSSLARTDTQYF. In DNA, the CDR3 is TGTGCCAGCAGCTCACTAGCGCGCACAGATACGCAGTATTTT.

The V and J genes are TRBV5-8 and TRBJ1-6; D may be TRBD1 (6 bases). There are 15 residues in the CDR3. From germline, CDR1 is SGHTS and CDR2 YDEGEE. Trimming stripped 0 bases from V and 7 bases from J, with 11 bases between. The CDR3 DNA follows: TGTGCCAGCAGCTTGGCCGGGACACTAAATTCACCCCTCCACTTT. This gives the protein CASSLAGTLNSPLHF.

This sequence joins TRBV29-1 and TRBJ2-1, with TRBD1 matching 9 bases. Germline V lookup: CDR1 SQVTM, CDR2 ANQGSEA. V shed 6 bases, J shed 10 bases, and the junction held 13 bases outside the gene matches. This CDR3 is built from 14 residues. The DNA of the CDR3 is TGCAGCGTAGCCTCCGGGACAGGGTCGATAGAGCAGTTCTTC. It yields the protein CSVASGTGSIEQFF.

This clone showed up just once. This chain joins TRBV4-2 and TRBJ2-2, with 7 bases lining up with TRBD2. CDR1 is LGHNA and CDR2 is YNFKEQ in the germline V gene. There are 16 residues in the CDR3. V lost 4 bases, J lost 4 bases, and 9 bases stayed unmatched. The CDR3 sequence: CASSPRREQGTGELFF. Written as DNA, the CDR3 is TGTGCCAGCAGCCCCCGGCGGGAGCAGGGCACCGGGGAGCTGTTTTTT.

The CDR3 here is CAIRDRLSYEQYF. The CDR3 region has the DNA TGCGCCATCAGGGACAGGCTTTCCTACGAGCAGTACTTC. The chain is built from TRBV10-2 and TRBJ2-7, with 8 positions matching TRBD1. Germline V CDR1 and CDR2: WSHSY, SAAADI. The CDR3 sequence is 13 residues long. Trimming at V came to 10 bases and at J to 1 base, leaving 6 bases not matched to a gene.

The CDR3: CASSLRTGGSEAFF. For the CDR3, the DNA is TGTGCCAGCAGCTTAAGGACAGGGGGAAGTGAAGCTTTCTTT. This sequence joins TRBV5-4 and TRBJ1-1; 10 nucleotides line up with TRBD1. Looked up from germline, CDR1 is SGHNT and CDR2 is YYREEE (reference sequence). V gave up 2 bases and J gave up 7 bases; unmatched junction bases: 5. The length of the CDR3 is 14 residues. The full variable domain, rest sourced from reference TRBV5-4 and TRBJ1-1, is ETGVTQSPTHLIKTRGQQVTLRCSSQSGHNTVSWYQQALGQGPQFIFQYYREEENGRGNFPPRFSGLQFPNYSSELNVNALELDDSALYLCASSLRTGGSEAFFGQGTRLTVV.

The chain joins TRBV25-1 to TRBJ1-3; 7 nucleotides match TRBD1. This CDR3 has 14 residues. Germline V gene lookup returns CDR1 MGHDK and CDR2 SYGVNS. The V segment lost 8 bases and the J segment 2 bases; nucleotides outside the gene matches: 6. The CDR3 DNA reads TGTGCCAGCTCAGAACAGGGGACTGGAAACACCATATATTTT. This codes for CASSEQGTGNTIYF. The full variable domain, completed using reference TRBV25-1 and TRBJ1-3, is EADIYQTPRYLVIGTGKKITLECSQTMGHDKMYWYQQDPGMELHLIHYSYGVNSTEKGDLSSESTVSRIRTEHFPLTLESARPSHTSQYLCASSEQGTGNTIYFGEGSWLTVV.

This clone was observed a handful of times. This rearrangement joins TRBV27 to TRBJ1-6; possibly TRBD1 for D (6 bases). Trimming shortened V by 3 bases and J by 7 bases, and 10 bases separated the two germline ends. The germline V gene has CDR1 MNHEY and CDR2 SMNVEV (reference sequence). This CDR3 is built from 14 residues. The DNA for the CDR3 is TGTGCCAGCAGTTTGGGGCAGGGGAATTCACCCCTCCACTTT. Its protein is CASSLGQGNSPLHF.

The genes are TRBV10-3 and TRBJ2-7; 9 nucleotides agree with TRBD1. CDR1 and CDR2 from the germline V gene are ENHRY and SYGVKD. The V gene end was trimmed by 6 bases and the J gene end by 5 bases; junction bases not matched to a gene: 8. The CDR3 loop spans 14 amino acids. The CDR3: CAIRGTGTLNEQYF. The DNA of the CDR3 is TGTGCCATCAGGGGGACAGGGACCCTCAACGAGCAGTACTTC.

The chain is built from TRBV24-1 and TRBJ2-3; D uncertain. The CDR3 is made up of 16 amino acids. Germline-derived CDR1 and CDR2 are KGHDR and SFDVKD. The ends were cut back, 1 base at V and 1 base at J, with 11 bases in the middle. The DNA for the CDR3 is TGTGCCACCAGTGATTTTTGGCAGACTCGCACAGATACGCAGTATTTT. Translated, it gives CATSDFWQTRTDTQYF.

The CDR3 coding sequence is TGTGCCAGCAGCCCCCGGGAGATTAATTCACCCCTCCACTTT. This sequence encodes CASSPREINSPLHF. V is TRBV5-6 and J is TRBJ1-6; D gene uncertain. V lost 4 bases to trimming and J lost 6 bases, with 11 bases between them. This CDR3 has 14 residues. The germline V gene has CDR1 SGHDT and CDR2 YYEEEE.

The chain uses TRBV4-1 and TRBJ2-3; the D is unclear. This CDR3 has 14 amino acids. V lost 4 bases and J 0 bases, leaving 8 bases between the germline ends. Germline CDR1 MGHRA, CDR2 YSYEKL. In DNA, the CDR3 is TGCGCCAGCAGCCGAGGCGGAAGCACAGATACGCAGTATTTT. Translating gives CASSRGGSTDTQYF.

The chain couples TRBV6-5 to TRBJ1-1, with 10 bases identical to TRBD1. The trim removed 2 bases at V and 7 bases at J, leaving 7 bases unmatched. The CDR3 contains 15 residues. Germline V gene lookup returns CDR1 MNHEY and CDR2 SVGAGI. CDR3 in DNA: TGTGCCAGCAGTTACGAGACAGGGGGCGAAGGTGAAGCTTTCTTT. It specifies CASSYETGGEGEAFF.

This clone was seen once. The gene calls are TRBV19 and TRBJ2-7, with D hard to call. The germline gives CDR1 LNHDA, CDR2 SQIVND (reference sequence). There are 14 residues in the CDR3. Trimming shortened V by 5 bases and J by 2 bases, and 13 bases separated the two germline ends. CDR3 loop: CASSSRLGAYEQYF. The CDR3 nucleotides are TGTGCCAGTAGTTCTAGACTCGGCGCCTACGAGCAGTACTTC. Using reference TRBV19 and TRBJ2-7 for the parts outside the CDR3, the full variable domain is DGGITQSPKYLFRKEGQNVTLSCEQNLNHDAMYWYRQDPGQGLRLIYYSQIVNDFQKGDIAEGYSVSREKKESFPLTVTSAQKNPTAFYLCASSSRLGAYEQYFGPGTRLTVT.

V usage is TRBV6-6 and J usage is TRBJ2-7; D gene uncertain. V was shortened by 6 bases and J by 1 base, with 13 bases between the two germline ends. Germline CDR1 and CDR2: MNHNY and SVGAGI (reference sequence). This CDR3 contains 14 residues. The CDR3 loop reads CASRNPGGSYEQYF. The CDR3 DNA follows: TGTGCCAGCAGAAACCCCGGTGGTTCCTACGAGCAGTACTTC.

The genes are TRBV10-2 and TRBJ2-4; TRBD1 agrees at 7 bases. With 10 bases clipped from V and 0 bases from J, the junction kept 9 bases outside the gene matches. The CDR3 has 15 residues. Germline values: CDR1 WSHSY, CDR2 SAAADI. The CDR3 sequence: CATGDSLPAKNIQYF. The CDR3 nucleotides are TGCGCCACTGGGGACAGCCTTCCAGCCAAAAACATTCAGTACTTC.

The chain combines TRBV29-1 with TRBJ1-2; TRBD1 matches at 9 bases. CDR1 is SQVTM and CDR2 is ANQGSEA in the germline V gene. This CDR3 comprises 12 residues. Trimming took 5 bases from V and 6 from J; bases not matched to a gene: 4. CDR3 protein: CSVLDRGDGYTF. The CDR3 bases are TGCAGCGTTTTAGACAGGGGGGATGGCTACACCTTC.

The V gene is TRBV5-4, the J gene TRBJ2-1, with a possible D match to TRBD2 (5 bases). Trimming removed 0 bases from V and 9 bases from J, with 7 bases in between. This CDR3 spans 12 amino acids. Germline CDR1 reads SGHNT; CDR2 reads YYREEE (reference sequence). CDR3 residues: CASSLVGSEQFF. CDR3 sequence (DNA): TGTGCCAGCAGCTTGGTAGGGAGTGAGCAGTTCTTC.

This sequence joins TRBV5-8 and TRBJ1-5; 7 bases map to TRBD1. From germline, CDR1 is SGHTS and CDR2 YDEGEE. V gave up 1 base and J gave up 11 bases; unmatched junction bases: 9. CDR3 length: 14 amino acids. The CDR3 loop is CASSLSQGSSAQHF. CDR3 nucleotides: TGTGCCAGCAGCTTGTCACAGGGGTCGTCCGCCCAGCATTTT.

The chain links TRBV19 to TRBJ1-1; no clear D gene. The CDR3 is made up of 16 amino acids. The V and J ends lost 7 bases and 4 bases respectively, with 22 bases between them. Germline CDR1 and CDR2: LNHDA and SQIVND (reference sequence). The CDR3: CASMASEAQGSTEAFF. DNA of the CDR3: TGTGCCAGTATGGCGTCGGAGGCCCAAGGGAGCACTGAAGCTTTCTTT. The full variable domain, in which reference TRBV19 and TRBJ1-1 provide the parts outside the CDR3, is DGGITQSPKYLFRKEGQNVTLSCEQNLNHDAMYWYRQDPGQGLRLIYYSQIVNDFQKGDIAEGYSVSREKKESFPLTVTSAQKNPTAFYLCASMASEAQGSTEAFFGQGTRLTVV.

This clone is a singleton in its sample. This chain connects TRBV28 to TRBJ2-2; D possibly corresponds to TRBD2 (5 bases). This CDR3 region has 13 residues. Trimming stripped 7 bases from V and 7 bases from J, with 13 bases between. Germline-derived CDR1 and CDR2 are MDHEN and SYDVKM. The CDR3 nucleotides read TGTGCCAGCATATCGAGGGCCGGCGGGGAGCTGTTTTTT. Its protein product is CASISRAGGELFF.

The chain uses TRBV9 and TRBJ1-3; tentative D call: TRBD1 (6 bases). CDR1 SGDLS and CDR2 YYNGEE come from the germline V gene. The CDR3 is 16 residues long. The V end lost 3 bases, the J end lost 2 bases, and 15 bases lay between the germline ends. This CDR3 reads CASSALPQGPGNTIYF. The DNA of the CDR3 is TGTGCCAGCAGCGCCCTGCCACAGGGTCCTGGAAACACCATATATTTT.

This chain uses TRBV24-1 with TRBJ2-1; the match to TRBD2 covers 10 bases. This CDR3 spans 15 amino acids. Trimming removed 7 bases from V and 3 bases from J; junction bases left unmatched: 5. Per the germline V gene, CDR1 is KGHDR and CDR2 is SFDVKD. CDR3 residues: CATSRTSGDYNEQFF. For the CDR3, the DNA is TGTGCCACCAGCCGGACTAGCGGCGACTACAATGAGCAGTTCTTC.